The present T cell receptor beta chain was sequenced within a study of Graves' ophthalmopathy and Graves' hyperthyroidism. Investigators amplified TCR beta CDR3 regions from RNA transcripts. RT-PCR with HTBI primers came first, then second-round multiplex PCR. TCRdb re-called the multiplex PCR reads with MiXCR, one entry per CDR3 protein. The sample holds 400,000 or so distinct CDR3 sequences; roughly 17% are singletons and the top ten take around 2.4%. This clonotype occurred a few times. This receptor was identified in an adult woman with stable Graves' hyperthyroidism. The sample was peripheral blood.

The CDR3 coding sequence is TGCGCCAGCAGCCAAGATTTAGGGGGTATCGGGGAGCTGTTTTTT. Amino acids: CASSQDLGGIGELFF. The chain joins TRBV4-3 to TRBJ2-2; the D gene is possibly TRBD1 (6 bases). Between the trimmed V and J ends, which lost 0 bases and 7 bases, there was a span of 12 bases. This CDR3 spans 15 amino acids. Germline-derived CDR1 and CDR2 are LGHNA and YSLEER.